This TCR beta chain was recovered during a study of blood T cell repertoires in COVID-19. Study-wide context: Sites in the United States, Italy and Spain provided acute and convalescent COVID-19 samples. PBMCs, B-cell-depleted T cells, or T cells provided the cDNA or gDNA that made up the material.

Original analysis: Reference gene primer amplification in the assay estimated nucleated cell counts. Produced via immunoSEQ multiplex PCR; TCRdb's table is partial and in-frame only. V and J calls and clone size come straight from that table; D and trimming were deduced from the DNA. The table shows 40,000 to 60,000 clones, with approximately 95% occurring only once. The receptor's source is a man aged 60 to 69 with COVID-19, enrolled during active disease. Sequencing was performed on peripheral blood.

CDR3 loop: CASSPTNSKRDEQYF. Here the CDR3 DNA reads TGTGCCAGCTCACCAACTAACAGCAAGAGGGACGAGCAGTACTTC. The V gene is TRBV18, the J gene TRBJ2-7, with TRBD2 as a possible D gene (5 bases). The germline V and J ends were trimmed by 2 bases and 5 bases, with 16 bases remaining between them. CDR1 KGHSH and CDR2 LQKENI come from the germline V gene. The CDR3 has 15 amino acids.